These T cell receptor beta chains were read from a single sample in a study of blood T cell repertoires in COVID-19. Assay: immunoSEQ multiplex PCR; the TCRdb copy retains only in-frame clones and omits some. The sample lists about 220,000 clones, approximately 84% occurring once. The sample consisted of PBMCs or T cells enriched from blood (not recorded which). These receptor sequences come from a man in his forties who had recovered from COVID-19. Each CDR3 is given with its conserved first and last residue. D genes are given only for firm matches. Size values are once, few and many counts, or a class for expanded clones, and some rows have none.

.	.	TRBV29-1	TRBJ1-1	TGCAGCGCGAGCGAGGACACCTACACTGAAGCTTTCTTT	CSASEDTYTEAFF
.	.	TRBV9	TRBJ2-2	TGTGCCAGCAGCTCCCCGCGGGGTCACACCGGGGAGCTGTTTTTT	CASSSPRGHTGELFF
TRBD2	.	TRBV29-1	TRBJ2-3	TGCAGCGTAACGACTAGCGGGGCGGATACGCAGTATTTT	CSVTTSGADTQYF
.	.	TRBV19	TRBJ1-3	TGTGCCAGTAGTATTCTAAGCTCTGGAAACACCATATATTTT	CASSILSSGNTIYF
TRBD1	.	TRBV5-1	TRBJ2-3	TGCGCCAGCAGCTTTACAGGGGGCGCAGATACGCAGTATTTT	CASSFTGGADTQYF
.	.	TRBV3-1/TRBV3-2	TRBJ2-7	TGTGCCAGCAGCAGGACTCCCCAAACCTACGAGCAGTACTTC	CASSRTPQTYEQYF
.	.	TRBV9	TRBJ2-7	TGTGCCAGCAGCGTAGGGAGGGGGGGACTCTACGAGCAGTACTTC	CASSVGRGGLYEQYF
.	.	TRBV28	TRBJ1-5	TGTGCCAGCAGCGGTACGGGGGGCCATACTCAGCCCCAGCATTTT	CASSGTGGHTQPQHF
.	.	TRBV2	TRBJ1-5	TGTGCCACACAGGGAGAAGATGGCAATCAGCCCCAGCATTTT	CATQGEDGNQPQHF
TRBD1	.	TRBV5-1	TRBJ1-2	TGCGCCAGCAGCACCGACAGGGCGGGCTATGGCTACACCTTC	CASSTDRAGYGYTF
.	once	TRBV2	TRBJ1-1	TGTGCCAGCATTATGAGGGAACTGAACACTGAAGCTTTCTTT	CASIMRELNTEAFF
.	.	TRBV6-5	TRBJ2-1	TGTGCCAGCAGTTTCCCCGGCCCGGCCGGGGAGCAGTTCTTC	CASSFPGPAGEQFF
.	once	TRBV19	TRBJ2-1	TGTGCCAGTAGTATAACCCCGACTTCTCAGGGCTCCTACAATGAGCAGTTCTTC	CASSITPTSQGSYNEQFF
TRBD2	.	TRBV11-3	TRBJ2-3	TGTGCCAGCAGCAAACTAGCGGGGGGCACAGATACGCAGTATTTT	CASSKLAGGTDTQYF
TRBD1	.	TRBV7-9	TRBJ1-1	TGTGCCAGCAGCCCCCGATGGAGACAGGGGAGGACTGAAGCTTTCTTT	CASSPRWRQGRTEAFF
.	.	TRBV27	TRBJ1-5	TGTGCCAGCAGTTTGAGGGATTATAGCAATCAGCCCCAGCATTTT	CASSLRDYSNQPQHF
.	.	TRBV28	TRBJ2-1	TGTGCCAGCAGTTTTAACGGTCAGCAGTTCTTC	CASSFNGQQFF
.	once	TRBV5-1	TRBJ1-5	TGCGCCAGCAGCTCCCAAGGAGGGGATAGCAATCAGCCCCAGCATTTT	CASSSQGGDSNQPQHF
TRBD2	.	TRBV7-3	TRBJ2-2	TGTGCCAGCAGCTTATTAGCGGGAGGAGGCACCGGGGAGCTGTTTTTT	CASSLLAGGGTGELFF
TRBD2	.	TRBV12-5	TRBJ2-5	TGTGCTAGTGCCCCACGGGGGGGCGAAGAGACCCAGTACTTC	CASAPRGGEETQYF
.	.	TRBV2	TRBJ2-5	TGTGCCAGCAGTGAAGCCGAACACCTGATAGAGACCCAGTACTTC	CASSEAEHLIETQYF
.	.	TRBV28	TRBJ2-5	TGTGCCAGCAGTTTCTTCCTCTTGGGGGCAGGAGAGACCCAGTACTTC	CASSFFLLGAGETQYF
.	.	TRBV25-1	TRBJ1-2	TGTGCCAGCAGTGATGGACAGAGCTATGGCTACACCTTC	CASSDGQSYGYTF
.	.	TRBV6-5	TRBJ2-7	TGTGCCAGCAGTTACTCATTCCAGGAAGAGCAGTACTTC	CASSYSFQEEQYF
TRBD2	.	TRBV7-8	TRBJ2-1	TGTGCCAGCAGCCAGACTAGCGGGGGTTACAATGAGCAGTTCTTC	CASSQTSGGYNEQFF
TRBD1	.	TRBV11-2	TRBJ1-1	TGTGCCAGCAGCGCGACCACAGGGGGCTCCTCAGGGGCTTTCTTT	CASSATTGGSSGAFF
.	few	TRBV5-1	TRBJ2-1	TGCGCCAGCAGCTTGTCTCCTAGTACGGCGAATGAGCAGTTCTTC	CASSLSPSTANEQFF
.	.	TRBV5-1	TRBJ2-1	TGCGCCAGCAGCGAGGGATTTCCCTACAATGAGCAGTTCTTC	CASSEGFPYNEQFF
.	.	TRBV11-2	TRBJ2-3	TGTGCCAGCAGCTTAGTATCCATGGCCACAGATACGCAGTATTTT	CASSLVSMATDTQYF
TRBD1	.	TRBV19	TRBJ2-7	TGTGCCAGAAGCGGACAGGCCCCCTACGAGCAGTACTTC	CARSGQAPYEQYF
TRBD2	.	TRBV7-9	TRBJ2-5	TGTGCCAGCAGCTTGATGGCGGGGGTCCAAGAGACCCAGTACTTC	CASSLMAGVQETQYF
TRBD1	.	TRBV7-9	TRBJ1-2	TGTGCCAGCAGCTCCAGGGGGGAGGGCTACACCTTC	CASSSRGEGYTF
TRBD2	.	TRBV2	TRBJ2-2	TGTGCCAGCGCATACTCCGGGACTAACGCCGGGGAGCTGTTTTTT	CASAYSGTNAGELFF
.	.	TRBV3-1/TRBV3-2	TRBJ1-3	TGTGCCAGCAGCCAGCACCTCGCAGGATCTGGAAACACCATATATTTT	CASSQHLAGSGNTIYF